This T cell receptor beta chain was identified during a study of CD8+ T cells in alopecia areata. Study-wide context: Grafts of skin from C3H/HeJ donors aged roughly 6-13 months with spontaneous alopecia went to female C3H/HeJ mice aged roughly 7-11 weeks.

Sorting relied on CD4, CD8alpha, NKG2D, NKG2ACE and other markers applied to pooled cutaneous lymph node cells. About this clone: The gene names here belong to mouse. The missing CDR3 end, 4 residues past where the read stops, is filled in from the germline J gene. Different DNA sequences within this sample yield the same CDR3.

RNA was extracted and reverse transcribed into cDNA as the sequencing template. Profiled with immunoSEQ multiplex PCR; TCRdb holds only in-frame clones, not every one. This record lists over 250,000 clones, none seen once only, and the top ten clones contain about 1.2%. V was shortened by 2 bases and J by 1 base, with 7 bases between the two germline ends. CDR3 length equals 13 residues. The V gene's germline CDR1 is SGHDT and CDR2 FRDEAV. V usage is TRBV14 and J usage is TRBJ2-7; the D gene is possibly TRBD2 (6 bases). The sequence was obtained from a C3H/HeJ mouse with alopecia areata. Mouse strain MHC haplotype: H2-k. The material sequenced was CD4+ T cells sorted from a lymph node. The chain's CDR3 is CASSLGGSYEQYF. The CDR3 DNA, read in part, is TGTGCCAGCAGTTTGGGGGGATCCTAT.